This T cell receptor beta chain appears in the sequencing data of a study of early T cells in non-severe SARS-CoV-2 infection (dated by TCRdb to the early 2020s). Concerning the study at large: Bulk RNA from unsorted whole blood was used for TCR sequencing, so alpha and beta chains could not be paired.

Including the terminal cysteine and phenylalanine, the CDR3 comprises 14 residues. This entry keeps only the CDR3 DNA: 42 bases, framed from base 1. Library creation used 5' RACE. These reads were obtained on a NextSeq 500. Unique molecular identifiers were attached to individual cDNA molecules in the TCR library protocol so that sequencing error and PCR bias could be corrected. Sequencing covered both TCR alpha and beta chains, and within each sample the abundances of alpha and beta sequences were tightly co-correlated. In the paper's pipeline: Decombinator V4 was used to annotate the V gene, J gene and CDR3 of the TCR sequences. TCRs were defined as expanded if a significant change between any two time points was detected under a Poisson model with p below 0.0001. TCR abundances were normalised to the total number of TCRs sequenced in each sample and reported as counts per million. MAIT TCRs were defined by TRAV1-2 paired with TRAJ12, TRAJ20 or TRAJ33, and iNKT TCRs by TRAV10 paired with TRAJ18. A search of VDJdb, accessed on 1 November 2021, was run for TCRs annotated to CMV, EBV and SARS-CoV-2, with TCRs annotated for multiple antigens excluded. TCRdb passed the public sequencing reads through fastp at Q25 and MiXCR, retaining productive beta sequences. Every CDR3 protein is listed once, alongside the most common genes and DNA of its rows. TCRdb, not the authors, supplied the V and J calls. The sample table shows just under 65,000 distinct CDR3 sequences, and around 11% are seen once. The ten largest clones take up roughly 3% of the sample.

The study at large found these results: Matching against VDJdb was skewed toward anti-spike CD8 responses, likely underestimated virus-specific expansions, and missed private and CD4 specificities.

Points on this clonotype: Its antigen remains unidentified. Base qualities were left out, and no much larger clone turns up one base away.

A case-control design nested within a healthcare worker cohort in London, UK, was used, with weekly nasopharyngeal swab PCR tests and blood sampling performed. Between 23 and 31 March 2020, the week of the UK lockdown, healthcare workers were enrolled and then followed up weekly for as long as 16 weeks. The chain joins TRBV3-2 to TRBJ2-1; the table gives TRBD1 as D, unverified against the DNA. TRBV3-2 is shown as a pseudogene. The sequenced sample was whole blood, obtained at baseline. The receptor's source is an adult who was a healthcare worker with PCR-confirmed SARS-CoV-2 infection or an uninfected control (not recorded which). CDR3 reads: CASSRDRGQDEQFF. The DNA reads as follows: TGTGCCAGCAGCCGGGACAGGGGCCAGGATGAGCAGTTCTTC.